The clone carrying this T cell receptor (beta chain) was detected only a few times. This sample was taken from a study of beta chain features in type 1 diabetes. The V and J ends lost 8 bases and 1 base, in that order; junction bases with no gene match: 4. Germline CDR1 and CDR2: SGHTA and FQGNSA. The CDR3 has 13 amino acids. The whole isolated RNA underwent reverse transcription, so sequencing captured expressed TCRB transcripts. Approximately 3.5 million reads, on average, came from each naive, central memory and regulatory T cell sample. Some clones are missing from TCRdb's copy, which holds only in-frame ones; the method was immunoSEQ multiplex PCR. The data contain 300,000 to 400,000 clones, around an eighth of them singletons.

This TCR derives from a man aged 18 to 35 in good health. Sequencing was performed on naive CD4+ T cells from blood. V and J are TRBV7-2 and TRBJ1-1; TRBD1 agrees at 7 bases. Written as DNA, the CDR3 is TGTGCCAGCCTGAGACAGGGGAACACTGAAGCTTTCTTT. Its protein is CASLRQGNTEAFF.